This is a list of T cell receptor beta chains from one sample in a study of T cell responses to AZD1222 COVID-19 vaccine. Method: immunoSEQ multiplex PCR; TCRdb's copy keeps in-frame clones and lacks some. The sample shows around 110,000 clones, 85% to 90% of them seen only once. The sample in question was peripheral blood, obtained on day 0 of AZD1222 vaccination. These receptors all stem from an adult in good health. Both conserved end residues are part of each CDR3. Each record gives: J gene, D gene, clone size, V gene, CDR3 DNA, CDR3 protein. A D gene is named only where the DNA matches it firmly. Only part of the rows carry a size: once, few, many, or a class if the clone is expanded.

TRBJ1-2	.	.	TRBV19	TGTGCCAGTAGTATTCCCCTAGCTAACTATGGCTACACCTTC	CASSIPLANYGYTF
TRBJ1-1	.	.	TRBV14	TGTGCCAGCAGCCCCTGGGAGGGCGGGAGCACTGAAGCTTTCTTT	CASSPWEGGSTEAFF
TRBJ1-2	.	.	TRBV27	TGTGCCAGCAGTCCCTGGGGTGGCTATGGCTACACCTTC	CASSPWGGYGYTF
TRBJ2-2	TRBD2	.	TRBV6-2/TRBV6-3	TGTGCCAGCAGTTACTCTGGACTAGCGGGGGAACAACCATCCGGGGAGCTGTTTTTT	CASSYSGLAGEQPSGELFF
TRBJ2-2	.	.	TRBV6-5	TGTGCCGTGAGGGCGAACACCGGGGAGCTGTTTTTT	CAVRANTGELFF
TRBJ1-2	TRBD1	few	TRBV27	TGTGCCAGCAGTATCTCTTTTAGGGGGCAAAGGAGAAATGGCTACACCTTC	CASSISFRGQRRNGYTF
TRBJ2-4	TRBD2	.	TRBV7-9	TGTGCCAGCAGCCGCTTGGGGAGCGGGGATCTAGCCAAAAACATTCAGTACTTC	CASSRLGSGDLAKNIQYF
TRBJ1-1	.	once	TRBV15	TGTGCCACCAGCAGAGACCGAGTTAGGAACACTGAAGCTTTCTTT	CATSRDRVRNTEAFF
TRBJ1-2	.	.	TRBV5-4	TGTGCCAGCAGCATAGACGGGAACTATGGCTACACCTTC	CASSIDGNYGYTF
TRBJ1-5	.	few	TRBV19	TGTGCCAGTACCCAGGGTTTATTGAATCAGCCCCAGCATTTT	CASTQGLLNQPQHF
TRBJ2-7	.	.	TRBV18	TGTGCCAGCTCACCACCGGTACGGCACTACGAGCAGTACTTC	CASSPPVRHYEQYF
TRBJ2-3	.	.	TRBV15	TGTGCCACCAGCAGAGGGCAGGGGCGCTTAGATACGCAGTATTTT	CATSRGQGRLDTQYF
TRBJ1-4	.	.	TRBV5-1	TGCGCCAGCAGCTTGGGGGCGGAAATTGAAAAACTGTTTTTT	CASSLGAEIEKLFF
TRBJ1-2	.	.	TRBV19	TGTGCCAGTAGCCTGGCGTACTATGGCTACACCTTC	CASSLAYYGYTF
TRBJ1-6	.	.	TRBV2	TGTGCCAGCAGTGCAGGGGCGCCGGTCCCCCTCCACTTT	CASSAGAPVPLHF
TRBJ1-5	.	.	TRBV7-3	TGTGCCAGCAGCTTCGGGCTGGGGCAGCCCCAGCATTTT	CASSFGLGQPQHF
TRBJ1-4	.	.	TRBV19	TGTGCCAGTAGTCCCCGATCAGGGAGTCGTACTAATGAAAAACTGTTTTTT	CASSPRSGSRTNEKLFF
TRBJ1-1	TRBD1	.	TRBV6-5	TGTGCCAGCAGTTACGCAGGGACAGGGGGCACTGAAGCTTTCTTT	CASSYAGTGGTEAFF
TRBJ2-4	.	.	TRBV7-2	TGTGCCAGCAGCCGTACACAGGGTTCAGGCAAAAACATTCAGTACTTC	CASSRTQGSGKNIQYF
TRBJ1-4	TRBD1	.	TRBV15	TGTGCCACCAGCAGAGGGGGACAGTTACCAACTAATGAAAAACTGTTTTTT	CATSRGGQLPTNEKLFF
TRBJ2-3	TRBD2	.	TRBV9	TGTGCCAGCAGCTTGCTAGCGGGAGGGGGGGATACGCAGTATTTT	CASSLLAGGGDTQYF
TRBJ1-1	.	.	TRBV27	TGTGCCAGCAGGTTCGGGGGAGTGAACACTGAAGCTTTCTTT	CASRFGGVNTEAFF
TRBJ2-7	TRBD1	.	TRBV6-6	TGTGCCAGCAGTCAACCGGGACAGGGGATTGGCGAGCAGTACTTC	CASSQPGQGIGEQYF
TRBJ1-5	.	once	TRBV5-5	TGTGCCAGCAGCTTGGGGGCAGGCAATCAGCCCCAGCATTTT	CASSLGAGNQPQHF
TRBJ2-3	TRBD2	.	TRBV6-5	TGTGCCAGCAGATCTAGCGGGAGCCGCACAGATACGCAGTATTTT	CASRSSGSRTDTQYF
TRBJ1-6	.	.	TRBV7-3	TGTGCCAGCAGCTTTAACCGGGTCGGTTCACCCCTCCACTTT	CASSFNRVGSPLHF
TRBJ1-1	.	.	TRBV28	TGTGCCAGCAGTTTATTTACCGAGGCTTTCTTT	CASSLFTEAFF
TRBJ2-3	.	.	TRBV4-1	TGCGCCAGCAGCAATCCCCCCTCGGGTAGAGTGGGCACAGATACGCAGTATTTT	CASSNPPSGRVGTDTQYF
TRBJ1-1	.	few	TRBV10-2	TGCGCCAGCAGTCAGGCCACTGAAGCTTTCTTT	CASSQATEAFF
TRBJ1-2	.	.	TRBV6-5	TGTGCCAGCAGTTACTCGTTCTTGGGGGGGAAGGGCTACACCTTC	CASSYSFLGGKGYTF
TRBJ1-2	TRBD1	.	TRBV7-2	TGTGCCAGCAGCCCGGGGACAGGGGGCTATGGCTACACCTTC	CASSPGTGGYGYTF
TRBJ1-4	.	.	TRBV9	TGTGCCAGCAGCGATGCACAACTTAATGAAAAACTGTTTTTT	CASSDAQLNEKLFF
TRBJ2-5	.	.	TRBV20-1	TGCAGTGCTAGCTCTGAGAGCCAGTACTTC	CSASSESQYF
TRBJ2-3	TRBD2	.	TRBV7-2	TGTGCCAGCAACCTACCGGGAGGCGCAGATACGCAGTATTTT	CASNLPGGADTQYF
TRBJ2-1	TRBD1	.	TRBV7-3	TGTGCCAGCAGTCTCGACAGGGGTCCCTACAATGAGCAGTTCTTC	CASSLDRGPYNEQFF
TRBJ2-5	.	.	TRBV7-3	TGTGCCAGCAGCTTAACAGGGGAAGAGACCCAGTACTTC	CASSLTGEETQYF
TRBJ2-2	TRBD2	.	TRBV4-1	TGCGCCAGCAGCCCGTTGGGCTCGGAGCGGGGCCATAACACCGGGGAGCTGTTTTTT	CASSPLGSERGHNTGELFF
TRBJ1-4	TRBD1	once	TRBV3-1/TRBV3-2	TGTGCCAGCAGCCAAGTTTTCGGACAGGGGGATGAAAAACTGTTTTTT	CASSQVFGQGDEKLFF
TRBJ2-7	TRBD1	.	TRBV3-1/TRBV3-2	TGTGCCAGCAGCCAATCTATGACAGGGGTTAGCTACGAGCAGTACTTC	CASSQSMTGVSYEQYF
TRBJ1-1	.	.	TRBV6-5	TGTGCCAGCACGCGGCAATCCGCTTTCTTT	CASTRQSAFF
TRBJ1-1	.	.	TRBV9	TGTGCCAGCAGCGTAGCGGCGGCCCGGACTACTGAAGCTTTCTTT	CASSVAAARTTEAFF
TRBJ1-5	.	.	TRBV6-2/TRBV6-3	TGTGCCAGCAGTCTCACCGGTGGTCAGCCCCAGCATTTT	CASSLTGGQPQHF
TRBJ2-1	.	.	TRBV5-5	TGTGCCAGCAGCTTGGCCTCAAACAATGAGCAGTTCTTC	CASSLASNNEQFF
TRBJ1-5	.	.	TRBV4-3	TGCGCCAGCAGCCAGGACCCTGCTAGCAATCAGCCCCAGCATTTT	CASSQDPASNQPQHF
TRBJ1-2	.	.	TRBV27	TGTGCCAGCAGTTTTTTCGCAGCCTCTAACTATGGCTACACCTTC	CASSFFAASNYGYTF
TRBJ2-7	.	.	TRBV5-4	TGTGCCAGCAGCTTTGCAGGGGTCTCCTACGAGCAGTACTTC	CASSFAGVSYEQYF
TRBJ2-5	TRBD2	.	TRBV9	TGTGCCAGCAGCGGCGGGACTAGCCTCAAAGAGACCCAGTACTTC	CASSGGTSLKETQYF